The source of this T cell receptor beta chain is a study of blood T cell repertoires in COVID-19. Overall study: The United States, Italy and Spain supplied acute and convalescent COVID-19 samples. T cells, B-cell-depleted T cells, or PBMCs supplied cDNA or gDNA.

As processed by the authors: Estimated nucleated cell counts came from reference gene primer amplification. Repertoires were generated with immunoSEQ multiplex PCR, while TCRdb's copy carries only in-frame clones and drops some. V, J and clone size reflect that table, while D and trimming were determined from the DNA. Among 70,000 to 95,000 clones listed, around 88% were seen once. The sequence came from a woman aged 65 to 85 with acute or convalescent COVID-19. What was sequenced was peripheral blood.

The CDR3 protein is CASSLGTNTEAFF. The CDR3 DNA reads TGTGCCAGCAGCCTTGGCACGAACACTGAAGCTTTCTTT. V is TRBV6-2 or TRBV6-3 and J is TRBJ1-1; D unresolved. The length of the CDR3 is 13 residues. Germline loops: CDR1 MNHEY, CDR2 SVGEGT. Trimming shortened V by 6 bases and J by 1 base, and 9 bases separated the two germline ends.